Presented here are 16 T cell receptor beta chains from one specimen sequenced in a study of T cells in Graves' hyperthyroidism and ophthalmopathy (dated by TCRdb to the late 2010s). The receptor library was made with multiplex PCR. Instrument on record: Illumina HiSeq 2000. TCR beta CDR3 regions were amplified from RNA transcripts. The first round of RT-PCR for the TCR CDR3 was performed with the HTBI primer set and the Qiagen OneStep RT-PCR kit. TCRdb reprocessed the public reads (quality trimming at Q25 with fastp, clone calling with MiXCR) and kept in-frame beta chains. Rows with one shared CDR3 protein collapse into an entry with the most common genes and DNA. Across this sample there are approximately 720,000 distinct CDR3 sequences, with about 19% seen only once. The ten largest make up around 17% of the sample. Sequencing was done on a sample of blood. These receptors all come from a woman aged 45-60 years with Graves' hyperthyroidism that later progressed to Graves' ophthalmopathy.

In this sample, this clonotype turned up a few times. The chain couples TRBV6-1 to TRBJ2-2; TRBD2 is a possible D gene (6 bases). Deletions cut 3 bases from V and 10 bases from J, with 21 bases between. The CDR3 is made up of 16 amino acids. Germline V CDR1 and CDR2: MNHNS, SASEGT. CDR3 residues: CASSEGSGAGFEELFF. The CDR3, as DNA: TGTGCCAGCAGTGAGGGTAGCGGAGCAGGGTTTGAGGAGCTGTTTTTT.

In its sample, this clonotype was seen a few times. V and J are TRBV24-1 and TRBJ2-1; 7 bases are a match to TRBD1. Germline CDR1 and CDR2: KGHDR and SFDVKD. Germline trimming cut 8 bases from V and 0 bases from J; bases unmatched to any gene: 12. The CDR3 loop spans 17 amino acids. Here the CDR3 reads CATTWDRTAPSYNEQFF. DNA for the CDR3: TGTGCCACCACCTGGGACAGAACAGCCCCCTCCTACAATGAGCAGTTCTTC.

This clonotype was recorded many times. The chain is built from TRBV12-3 or TRBV12-4 and TRBJ2-5, with 12 bases aligning to TRBD1. This CDR3 spans 16 amino acids. With V trimmed by 2 bases and J by 4 bases, 5 bases remained unmatched. This CDR3 reads CASSLSGQGAGETQYF. CDR3 DNA: TGTGCCAGCAGTTTATCGGGACAGGGGGCCGGAGAGACCCAGTACTTC.

This clonotype has only a few counts. V gene TRBV7-8 combines with J gene TRBJ1-5; 7 nucleotides agree with TRBD1. The V gene end was trimmed by 0 bases and the J gene end by 4 bases; junction bases not matched to a gene: 6. The germline V gene encodes CDR1 SGHVS and CDR2 FQNEAQ. The CDR3 runs 16 residues. CDR3 residues: CASSLARGRGNQPQHF. CDR3 nucleotide sequence: TGTGCCAGCAGCTTAGCGCGCGGCAGGGGGAATCAGCCCCAGCATTTT.

This clonotype came up many times. The chain combines TRBV20-1 with TRBJ1-1; unclear D gene. V lost 0 bases, J lost 4 bases, and 21 bases lay in between. The V gene's germline CDR1 is DFQATT and CDR2 SNEGSKA (reference sequence). There are 17 residues in the CDR3. CDR3 region: CSARDRLGRRVGTEAFF. CDR3 sequence (DNA): TGCAGTGCTAGAGATAGGTTGGGCAGGCGAGTAGGCACTGAAGCTTTCTTT.

This clonotype was seen ten or more times. V is TRBV13 and J is TRBJ2-5, with a possible D match to TRBD2 (6 bases). The CDR3 totals 14 residues. Germline loops: CDR1 PRHDT, CDR2 FYEKMQ (reference sequence). Trimming pared 2 bases from V and 2 bases from J, leaving 9 bases between. DNA of the CDR3: TGTGCCAGCAGCTTACCTGGGGGGCAAGAGACCCAGTACTTC. Translated: CASSLPGGQETQYF.

J is TRBJ1-1 and V is TRBV29-1; 7 bases align to TRBD1. The CDR3 sequence is 12 residues long. Germline V lookup: CDR1 SQVTM, CDR2 ANQGSEA. The trim removed 7 bases at V and 6 bases at J, leaving 8 bases unmatched. CDR3 loop: CSAEDRSSEAFF. CDR3 nucleotide sequence: TGCAGCGCCGAGGACAGGTCGTCTGAAGCTTTCTTT. Supplemented by reference TRBV29-1 and TRBJ1-1, the full variable domain reads SAVISQKPSRDICQRGTSLTIQCQVDSQVTMMFWYRQQPGQSLTLIATANQGSEATYESGFVIDKFPISRPNLTFSTLTVSNMSPEDSSIYLCSAEDRSSEAFFGQGTRLTVV.

In its sample, this clonotype was seen a few times. This may stem from a read error, because a much larger clone lies one nucleotide away. The V gene is TRBV3-1, the J gene TRBJ1-1, with unresolved D. The CDR3 totals 13 residues. Between the trimmed V and J ends, which lost 11 bases and 1 base, there was a span of 14 bases. CDR1 LGHDT and CDR2 YNNKEL come from the germline V gene (reference sequence). The CDR3 region has the DNA TGTGCCGGCGGCAGATCGGGGAACACTGAAGCTTTCTTT. Protein product: CAGGRSGNTEAFF. Filled out from reference TRBV3-1 and TRBJ1-1, the complete variable domain reads DTAVSQTPKYLVTQMGNDKSIKCEQNLGHDTMYWYKQDSKKFLKIMFSYNNKELIINETVPNRFSPKSPDKAHLNLHINSLELGDSAVYFCAGGRSGNTEAFFGQGTRLTVV.

This clonotype was picked up a small number of times. The chain uses TRBV6-2 or TRBV6-3 and TRBJ1-1, with TRBD1 identical over 11 bases. CDR3 length: 13 residues. J was trimmed by 11 bases and V by 2 bases; bases with no gene match: 4. CDR1 MNHEY and CDR2 SVGEGT come from the germline V gene. Here the CDR3 DNA reads TGTGCCAGCAGTTACCTGGACAGGGGGCTGGCTTTCTTT. As protein: CASSYLDRGLAFF.

The chain uses TRBV20-1 and TRBJ2-1; 9 positions agree with TRBD1. Germline-derived CDR1 and CDR2 are DFQATT and SNEGSKA (reference sequence). V was clipped by 4 bases and J by 7 bases; unmatched bases: 11. CDR3 length equals 15 residues. For the CDR3, the DNA is TGCAGTGCTATCCTCATCGGACAGGGGAAGAATGAGCAGTTCTTC. It translates to CSAILIGQGKNEQFF.

This clonotype was detected a few times. The chain employs TRBV29-1 and TRBJ1-5; tentative D call: TRBD1 (5 bases). Germline CDR1 is SQVTM and CDR2 is ANQGSEA. The CDR3 spans 15 residues. Trimming took off 0 bases at V and 2 bases at J, with 11 bases between the two ends. Here the CDR3 reads CSVEEGQGGNQPQHF. CDR3 DNA sequence: TGCAGCGTTGAAGAGGGGCAGGGTGGCAATCAGCCCCAGCATTTT.

V and J are TRBV7-9 and TRBJ2-3, with D tentatively TRBD2 (6 bases). The CDR3 contains 20 residues. V lost 5 bases and J 1 base, leaving 28 bases between the germline ends. The germline V gene has CDR1 SEHNR and CDR2 FQNEAQ (reference sequence). CDR3 sequence: CASSANTHLLGGPRTDTQYF. DNA of the CDR3: TGTGCCAGCAGCGCGAACACTCACCTTTTGGGGGGTCCTCGCACAGATACGCAGTATTTT.

This clonotype was found many times. V and J are TRBV7-8 and TRBJ2-5; 12 nucleotides line up with TRBD2. V shed 1 base and J 1 base; nucleotides not matched to a gene: 7. CDR1 and CDR2 (germline): SGHVS, FQNEAQ. The CDR3 extends over 18 amino acids. CDR3 loop: CASSLGDLAGGIQETQYF. The CDR3 bases are TGTGCCAGCAGCTTAGGGGATCTAGCGGGGGGGATCCAAGAGACCCAGTACTTC.

The chain employs TRBV27 and TRBJ2-3, with 8 bases matching TRBD2. V lost 5 bases and J lost 1; bases outside the gene matches: 8. This CDR3 spans 16 amino acids. Looked up from germline, CDR1 is MNHEY and CDR2 is SMNVEV (reference sequence). The CDR3 DNA reads TGTGCCAGCAGTAACCCGGGAGGGGCGGGCACAGATACGCAGTATTTT. It codes for CASSNPGGAGTDTQYF.

This clonotype appeared many times. This rearrangement joins TRBV12-3 or TRBV12-4 to TRBJ2-1; TRBD1 matches 8 bases. Trimming took 5 bases from V and 7 from J; bases not matched to a gene: 7. This CDR3 contains 14 residues. In nucleotides, the CDR3 is TGTGCCAGCAGTAGCCAGGGGGCGCAAAATGAGCAGTTCTTC. It translates to CASSSQGAQNEQFF.

This clonotype was detected only a few times. The CDR3 region has the DNA TGTGCCAGCAGCTTAGGGCCAGCGGGGGACGTTAGCTCCTACGAGCAGTACTTC. It specifies CASSLGPAGDVSSYEQYF. This chain uses TRBV7-6 with TRBJ2-7, with 8 bases aligning to TRBD2. This CDR3 region has 18 residues. Unmatched junction bases numbered 11, after V lost 1 base and J lost 0 bases. Germline-derived CDR1 and CDR2 are SGHVS and FNYEAQ. Full variable domain (outside the CDR3, taken from reference TRBV7-6 and TRBJ2-7): GAGVSQSPRYKVTKRGQDVALRCDPISGHVSLYWYRQALGQGPEFLTYFNYEAQQDKSGLPNDRFSAERPEGSISTLTIQRTEQRDSAMYRCASSLGPAGDVSSYEQYFGPGTRLTVT.